This record concerns one T cell receptor beta chain sequence. The data are from a study of blood T cell repertoires in COVID-19. Authors' methods: It was from reference gene primer amplification that nucleated cell counts were estimated. The repertoire was sequenced with immunoSEQ multiplex PCR; TCRdb's copy has only in-frame clones and lacks some. That table supplies the V and J calls and clone size; D and trimming were determined from the DNA. Among around 59,000 clones, about 91% were seen once, and the ten largest hold over 4%. CDR1 is KGHSH, CDR2 LQKENI, per germline. With 5 bases clipped from V and 6 bases from J, the junction kept 1 base outside the gene matches. This CDR3 spans 14 amino acids.

The receptor was derived from a man aged 55 to 70 with acute or convalescent COVID-19. V is TRBV18 and J is TRBJ2-3; 14 bases are shared with TRBD2. The material sequenced was peripheral blood. CDR3 coding DNA: TGTGCCAGCTCAGGACTAGCGGGAGGTGATACGCAGTATTTT. Protein sequence: CASSGLAGGDTQYF.